This TCR beta chain is drawn from a study of T-cell memory formation after mild COVID-19. Study as a whole: TCR clusters largely stayed donor specific.

5'RACE with constant-segment primers built TCRalpha and TCRbeta cDNA libraries with UMIs. TCRdb independently ran MiXCR on the 5' RACE reads; one entry per CDR3 protein. The repertoire holds about 340,000 distinct CDR3 sequences, with under 25% as singletons. Concerning this clonotype itself: Its antigen is currently unknown.

Overall study results and limits: Mainly CM and EM harbored the contracting CD4+ clones; mainly EMRA harbored the CD8+ ones. Balance between CD4 and CD8 was seen in clones contracting day 15 to 85, and a CD4+ lean was seen in later expanders.

This TCR derives from a man younger than 30 who had mild COVID-19 (a few samples of this study predate the infection). Cell type and time point are not known. The sequenced material came from PBMCs or a T cell subset sorted from them (not recorded which).

CDR3 sequence (DNA): TGCAGTGCTAGAGATCCGGGACCAGCTCCAGATACGCAGTATTTT. Its protein product is CSARDPGPAPDTQYF. V is TRBV20-1 and J is TRBJ2-3; D assignment may be TRBD1 or TRBD2 (5 bases each). Germline V CDR1 and CDR2: DFQATT, SNEGSKA (reference sequence). Trimming took off 0 bases at V and 4 bases at J, with 14 bases between the two ends. CDR3 length equals 15 residues.